This T cell receptor beta chain is from a study of glioma-infiltrating T cells. Worth noting for this clonotype: A junction boundary mismatches the germline segment, possibly from a read error.

The iRepertoire nested amplicon-rescue multiplex PCR amplified TCR alpha and beta CDR3s from RNA. TCRdb ran MiXCR on the multiplex PCR reads and lists one entry per CDR3 protein. Of about 1,000 distinct CDR3 sequences listed, around three fifths are singletons. Germline CDR1 reads DFQATT; CDR2 reads SNEGSKA (reference sequence). The CDR3 covers 15 residues. The clonotype was recovered from a human donor with low-grade glioma or glioblastoma, undergoing nonglioma brain surgery, or in good health (not recorded which). The V gene is TRBV20-1, the J gene TRBJ2-1; 11 bases match TRBD2. Sequencing was done on a sample of glioma tissue, nonneoplastic brain tissue, or PBMCs (not recorded which). This chain's CDR3 is CSASRRGLAAHEHFF. The CDR3 DNA sequence: TGCAGTGCTAGCCGCCGGGGACTAGCGGCCCATGAGCATTTCTTC.